Listed below are T cell receptor beta chains from one sample, sequenced in a study of OX40 agonist ivuxolimab in advanced cancers. Measured with immunoSEQ multiplex PCR; TCRdb has only the in-frame clones, and not every one. The table lists roughly 53,000 clones, roughly 80% of them singletons, with about 13% in the top ten. Sample: CD4+ or CD8+ T cells sorted from blood, taken in a trial of the OX40 agonist ivuxolimab. These receptors all stem from an adult with an advanced solid tumor such as melanoma, head and neck, liver or kidney cancer. CDR3s include the opening cysteine and the closing phenylalanine or tryptophan. The order of the fields is V gene, clone size, D gene, J gene, CDR3 protein, CDR3 DNA. The D gene is left open where the match is weak. Clone size is not always given. Where it is, it says once, few, many or a class for expanded clones.

TRBV5-1	-	-	TRBJ2-3	CASSGESDTQYF	TGCGCCAGCAGCGGGGAATCAGATACGCAGTATTTT
TRBV9	-	TRBD1	TRBJ1-1	CASSPRSRAGGRTEAFF	TGTGCCAGCAGCCCCCGCTCTCGGGCAGGGGGAAGGACTGAAGCTTTCTTT
TRBV4-2	-	TRBD2	TRBJ2-1	CASSQVLAGVGNEQFF	TGTGCCAGCAGCCAAGTACTAGCGGGAGTTGGCAATGAGCAGTTCTTC
TRBV18	-	-	TRBJ2-7	CASSPSLTLSGTYEQYF	TGTGCCAGCTCACCATCCCTAACTTTATCGGGGACCTACGAGCAGTACTTC
TRBV18	-	TRBD2	TRBJ2-2	CASSPSGGQNTGELFF	TGTGCCAGCTCACCCTCGGGGGGGCAGAACACCGGGGAGCTGTTTTTT
TRBV11-3	-	TRBD1	TRBJ2-2	CASSVQGAGDTGELFF	TGTGCCAGCAGCGTACAGGGGGCCGGGGACACCGGGGAGCTGTTTTTT
TRBV6-1	-	-	TRBJ1-5	CASSVRPSGNQPQHF	TGTGCCAGCAGTGTCCGGCCCTCCGGCAATCAGCCCCAGCATTTT
TRBV18	-	-	TRBJ2-6	CASSPRAIGANVLTF	TGTGCCAGCTCACCCCGGGCAATTGGGGCCAACGTCCTGACTTTC
TRBV27	-	TRBD1	TRBJ2-2	CASRPTRGPGELFF	TGTGCCAGCAGACCCACCAGGGGGCCCGGGGAGCTGTTTTTT
TRBV27	once	TRBD1	TRBJ1-5	CASSPGTGGGYSNQPQHF	TGTGCCAGCAGTCCCGGGACAGGGGGCGGCTATAGCAATCAGCCCCAGCATTTT
TRBV4-2	-	TRBD1	TRBJ2-5	CASSRDRGQETQYF	TGTGCCAGCAGCCGGGACAGGGGGCAAGAGACCCAGTACTTC
TRBV7-9	-	-	TRBJ1-2	CASSLTGPANYGYTF	TGTGCCAGCAGCCTGACGGGGCCGGCTAACTATGGCTACACCTTC
TRBV5-1	-	TRBD2	TRBJ2-5	CASSLVAGFETQYF	TGCGCCAGCAGCTTGGTAGCGGGGTTTGAGACCCAGTACTTC